Below, 5 T cell receptor beta chains from the same sample are listed, as sequenced in a study of blood T cell repertoires in COVID-19. Method: immunoSEQ multiplex PCR; TCRdb's copy keeps in-frame clones and lacks some. The data show around 190,000 clones, less than 85% seen once. Sequenced: peripheral blood. All receptors derive from a woman aged 50 to 60 with acute or convalescent COVID-19.

The chain links TRBV10-3 to TRBJ2-3, with TRBD2 matching 7 bases. The CDR3 has 14 amino acids. CDR1 is ENHRY, CDR2 SYGVKD, per germline. V was clipped by 5 bases and J by 2 bases; unmatched bases: 4. The CDR3 region has the DNA TGTGCCATCAGTCCGAGCGGGGACACAGATACGCAGTATTTT. This encodes CAISPSGDTDTQYF.

The count of this clone is one. Here the CDR3 DNA reads TGTGCCAGCTGTCGAGTTCGGGACACTGAAGCTTTCTTT. Protein: CASCRVRDTEAFF. This rearrangement joins TRBV28 to TRBJ1-1; D call uncertain. V was clipped by 8 bases and J by 3 bases, with 13 bases between them. This CDR3 is 13 amino acids long. In germline, CDR1 is MDHEN, CDR2 SYDVKM. Looking up the rest from reference TRBV28 and TRBJ1-1 gives the full variable domain: DVKVTQSSRYLVKRTGEKVFLECVQDMDHENMFWYRQDPGLGLRLIYFSYDVKMKEKGDIPEGYSVSREKKERFSLILESASTNQTSMYLCASCRVRDTEAFFGQGTRLTVV.

This clone was recorded a few times. In DNA, the CDR3 is TGTGCCAGCAGTTACCCCGGACAGGGAGGCGGTCAGCCCCAGCATTTT. Translation gives CASSYPGQGGGQPQHF. The chain uses TRBV6-2 or TRBV6-3 and TRBJ1-5, with 8 bases that match TRBD1. Germline loops: CDR1 MNHEY, CDR2 SVGEGT. The CDR3 is 16 amino acids. V lost 2 bases and J lost 6; bases outside the gene matches: 9.

This clone was counted a few times. The sample carries other DNA sequences with the same CDR3. The chain couples TRBV11-2 to TRBJ2-2; 11 bases fit TRBD2. Germline-derived CDR1 and CDR2 are SGHAT and FQNNGV. After removal of 5 bases from V and 2 bases from J, the junction contained 4 bases not matched to a gene. This CDR3 spans 16 amino acids. Here the CDR3 DNA reads TGTGCCAGCAGCCCCGGACTAGCGGGTAACACCGGGGAGCTGTTTTTT. Translating gives CASSPGLAGNTGELFF.

The chain uses TRBV27 and TRBJ2-3; 9 bases are a match to TRBD1. Germline assignment: CDR1 MNHEY and CDR2 SMNVEV (reference sequence). The length of the CDR3 is 16 residues. The V segment lost 5 bases and the J segment 4 bases; nucleotides outside the gene matches: 10. The CDR3 here is CASSRHNTGGPDTQYF. CDR3 coding DNA: TGTGCCAGCAGTAGGCATAATACAGGGGGCCCAGATACGCAGTATTTT.